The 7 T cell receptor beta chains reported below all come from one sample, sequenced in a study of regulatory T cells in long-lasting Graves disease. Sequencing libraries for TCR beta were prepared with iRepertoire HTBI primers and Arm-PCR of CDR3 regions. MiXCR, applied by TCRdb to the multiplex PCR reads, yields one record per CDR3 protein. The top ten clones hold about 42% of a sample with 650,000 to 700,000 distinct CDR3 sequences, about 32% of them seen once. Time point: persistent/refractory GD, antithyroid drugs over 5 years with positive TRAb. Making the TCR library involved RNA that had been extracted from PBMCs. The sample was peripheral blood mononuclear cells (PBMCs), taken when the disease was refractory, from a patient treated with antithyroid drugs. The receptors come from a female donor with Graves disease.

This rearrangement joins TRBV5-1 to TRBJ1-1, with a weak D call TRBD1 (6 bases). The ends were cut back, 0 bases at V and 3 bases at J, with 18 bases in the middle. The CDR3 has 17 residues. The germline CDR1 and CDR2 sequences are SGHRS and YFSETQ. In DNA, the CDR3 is TGCGCCAGCAGCTTGGGGGGCGGCAGGGGCTTAGACACTGAAGCTTTCTTT. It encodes CASSLGGGRGLDTEAFF. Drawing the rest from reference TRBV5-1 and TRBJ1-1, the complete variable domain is KAGVTQTPRYLIKTRGQQVTLSCSPISGHRSVSWYQQTPGQGLQFLFEYFSETQRNKGNFPGRFSGRQFSNSRSEMNVSTLELGDSALYLCASSLGGGRGLDTEAFFGQGTRLTVV.

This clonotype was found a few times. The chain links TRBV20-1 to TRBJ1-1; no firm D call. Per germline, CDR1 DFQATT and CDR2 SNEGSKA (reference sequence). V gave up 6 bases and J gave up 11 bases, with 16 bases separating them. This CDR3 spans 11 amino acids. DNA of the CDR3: TGCAGTGCCAGGCCAGGTGAAAGGGCTTTCTTT. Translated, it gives CSARPGERAFF.

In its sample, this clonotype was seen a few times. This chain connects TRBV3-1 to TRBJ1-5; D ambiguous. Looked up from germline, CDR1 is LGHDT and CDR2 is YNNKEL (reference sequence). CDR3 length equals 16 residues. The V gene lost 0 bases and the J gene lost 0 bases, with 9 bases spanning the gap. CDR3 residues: CASSQEYGNSNQPQHF. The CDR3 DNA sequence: TGTGCCAGCAGCCAAGAGTACGGAAATAGCAATCAGCCCCAGCATTTT.

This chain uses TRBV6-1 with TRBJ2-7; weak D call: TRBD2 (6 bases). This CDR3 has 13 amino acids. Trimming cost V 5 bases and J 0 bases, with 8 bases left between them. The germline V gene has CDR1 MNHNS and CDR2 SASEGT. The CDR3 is CASSREASYEQYF. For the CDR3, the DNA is TGTGCCAGCAGTAGGGAGGCCTCCTACGAGCAGTACTTC.

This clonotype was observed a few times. CDR3 loop: CASSLIASNTGELFF. In DNA form, the CDR3 reads TGTGCCAGCAGCTTAATAGCCTCAAACACCGGGGAGCTGTTTTTT. The chain carries TRBV11-1 and TRBJ2-2, with D unresolved. CDR3 length: 15 residues. V dropped 2 bases and J dropped 2 bases, with 9 bases sitting between them. Germline V gene data show CDR1 as SGHAT and CDR2 as FQDESV (reference sequence). The full variable domain, completed using reference TRBV11-1 and TRBJ2-2, is EAEVAQSPRYKITEKSQAVAFWCDPISGHATLYWYRQILGQGPELLVQFQDESVVDDSQLPKDRFSAERLKGVDSTLKIQPAELGDSAMYLCASSLIASNTGELFFGEGSRLTVL.

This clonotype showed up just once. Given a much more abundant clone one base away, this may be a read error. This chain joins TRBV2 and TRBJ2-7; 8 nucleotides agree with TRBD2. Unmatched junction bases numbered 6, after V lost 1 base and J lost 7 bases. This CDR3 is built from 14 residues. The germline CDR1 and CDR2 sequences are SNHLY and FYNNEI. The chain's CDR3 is CASSEVSGEREQYF. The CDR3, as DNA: TGTGCCAGCAGTGAAGTTAGCGGGGAGAGAGAGCAGTACTTC.

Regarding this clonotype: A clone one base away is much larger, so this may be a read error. CDR3 DNA: TGTGCCAGCAGTCTACGGGACAGGGGTCCACCCCTCCACTTT. Translation: CASSLRDRGPPLHF. J is TRBJ1-6 and V is TRBV12-3 or TRBV12-4; TRBD1 matches at 10 bases. Trimming at V came to 5 bases and at J to 11 bases, leaving 6 bases not matched to a gene. The CDR3 contains 14 residues.